Each of the 19 T cell receptor beta chains below was sequenced from the same sample in a study of cytomegalovirus exposure and HLA in healthy donors. The PCR contained 60 Vbeta and 13 Jbeta primers. Sequenced by immunoSEQ multiplex PCR; TCRdb stores in-frame clones only, minus some. The sample consists of approximately 160,000 clones, approximately 62% of them appearing once. Source material: PBMCs. These receptor sequences come from a man aged 50 to 59 in good health and CMV-seronegative.

This chain links TRBV11-2 with TRBJ2-7; 8 positions agree with TRBD1. The CDR3 length is 14 residues. Germline V lookup: CDR1 SGHAT, CDR2 FQNNGV. The junction had 6 bases not matched to a gene; V was cut back by 4 bases and J by 4 bases. Here the CDR3 DNA reads TGTGCCAGCAGCTCCGACAGGGGACCTTACGAGCAGTACTTC. Its protein product is CASSSDRGPYEQYF.

The chain joins TRBV6-5 to TRBJ1-5, with D perhaps TRBD1 (5 bases). CDR1 is MNHEY, CDR2 SVGAGI, per germline. V was cut by 5 bases and J by 4 bases, with 9 bases left in between. There are 13 residues in the CDR3. The CDR3 sequence is CASSPQENQPQHF. In nucleotides, the CDR3 is TGTGCCAGCAGTCCACAGGAGAATCAGCCCCAGCATTTT.

The V gene is TRBV18, the J gene TRBJ1-4; D is possibly TRBD1 (5 bases). The germline V gene encodes CDR1 KGHSH and CDR2 LQKENI. The CDR3 sequence is 16 residues long. Trimming left V 0 bases short and J 10 bases short, with 18 bases between. The CDR3 here is CASSPPTGGTWRKLFF. The CDR3 nucleotides read TGTGCCAGCTCACCACCCACGGGGGGGACTTGGAGAAAACTGTTTTTT.

This clone has a handful of counts. V and J are TRBV4-1 and TRBJ2-1, with D possibly matching TRBD2 (5 bases). CDR1 and CDR2 (germline): MGHRA, YSYEKL. The V and J ends lost 1 base and 0 bases respectively, with 13 bases between them. The CDR3 is made up of 17 amino acids. CDR3 amino acids: CASSQGLGVSSYNEQFF. In nucleotides, the CDR3 is TGCGCCAGCAGCCAAGGACTCGGGGTCAGCTCCTACAATGAGCAGTTCTTC.

V usage is TRBV10-3 and J usage is TRBJ1-5, with 8 bases lining up with TRBD1. The V gene's germline CDR1 is ENHRY and CDR2 SYGVKD. The CDR3 totals 14 residues. Losses at the gene ends were 5 bases for V and 0 bases for J; bases not matched to a gene: 0. The CDR3 bases are TGTGCCATCAGTCAGGGGGCTAGCAATCAGCCCCAGCATTTT. This codes for CAISQGASNQPQHF.

The genes are TRBV5-1 and TRBJ1-4; the match to TRBD1 covers 7 bases. The CDR3 sequence is 14 residues long. The ends lost 3 bases at V and 2 bases at J; junction bases unmatched: 1. CDR1 and CDR2 (germline): SGHRS, YFSETQ. The CDR3 region is CASSSQGTNEKLFF. In DNA form, the CDR3 reads TGCGCCAGCAGCTCACAGGGGACTAATGAAAAACTGTTTTTT.

In its sample, this clone was seen a few times. The chain recombines TRBV5-1 with TRBJ2-5, with 9 bases identical to TRBD1. Gene TRBJ2-7 matches the end of the DNA better, so the J call may be wrong. The CDR3 spans 15 residues. Germline CDR1 reads SGHRS; CDR2 reads YFSETQ. The CDR3 reads CASSPNTGGKNEQYF. For the CDR3, the DNA is TGCGCCAGCAGCCCCAACACAGGGGGCAAAAACGAGCAGTACTTC.

The chain carries TRBV7-3 and TRBJ2-7; possibly TRBD2 for D (5 bases). Germline-derived CDR1 and CDR2 are SGHTA and FQGTGA. The length of the CDR3 is 13 residues. With 3 bases removed from V and 5 bases from J, the gap between germline ends came to 11 bases. The CDR3 DNA is TGTGCCAGCAGCTTCGGGGATCGGGACGAGCAGTACTTC. This gives the protein CASSFGDRDEQYF. Full variable domain (outside the CDR3, taken from reference TRBV7-3 and TRBJ2-7): GAGVSQTPSNKVTEKGKYVELRCDPISGHTALYWYRQSLGQGPEFLIYFQGTGAADDSGLPNDRFFAVRPEGSVSTLKIQRTERGDSAVYLCASSFGDRDEQYFGPGTRLTVT.

The chain links TRBV5-1 to TRBJ2-7; 8 bases are shared with TRBD1. CDR3 length: 14 residues. Trimming at V came to 4 bases and at J to 3 bases, leaving 6 bases not matched to a gene. CDR1 and CDR2 (germline): SGHRS, YFSETQ. Written as DNA, the CDR3 is TGCGCCAGCAGCCATGACGGACAGGGCTACGAGCAGTACTTC. Its protein product is CASSHDGQGYEQYF.

This chain joins TRBV5-6 and TRBJ2-7; D might be TRBD2 (6 bases). V was cut by 6 bases and J by 5 bases, with 21 bases left in between. In germline, CDR1 is SGHDT, CDR2 YYEEEE. The CDR3 sequence is 15 residues long. CDR3 bases: TGTGCCAGCACCACTATATCAGGAGGGCCTGACGAGCAGTACTTC. Protein sequence: CASTTISGGPDEQYF.

The chain carries TRBV2 and TRBJ2-5; D may be TRBD1 (7 bases). The germline V and J ends were trimmed by 7 bases and 4 bases, with 16 bases remaining between them. Germline CDR1 and CDR2: SNHLY and FYNNEI. CDR3 length: 14 amino acids. The CDR3 sequence: CASTPGGLPETQYF. The CDR3 DNA reads as TGTGCCAGCACCCCAGGGGGGTTACCAGAGACCCAGTACTTC.

This chain uses TRBV2 with TRBJ2-3; tentative D call: TRBD2 (6 bases). The CDR3 extends over 13 amino acids. CDR1 SNHLY and CDR2 FYNNEI come from the germline V gene. Trimming removed 2 bases at V and 14 bases at J, with 17 bases between. The CDR3 loop reads CASSESRGLERYF. Written as DNA, the CDR3 is TGTGCCAGCAGTGAAAGTAGGGGACTTGAGAGGTATTTT.

The chain employs TRBV19 and TRBJ2-2; D remains ambiguous. The V gene's germline CDR1 is LNHDA and CDR2 SQIVND (reference sequence). This CDR3 is 14 amino acids long. V dropped 6 bases and J dropped 5 bases, with 13 bases sitting between them. DNA of the CDR3: TGTGCCAGTAGGGTCCAGGTCCAGACCGGGGAGCTGTTTTTT. This codes for CASRVQVQTGELFF.

V and J are TRBV7-9 and TRBJ1-1, with D tentatively TRBD1 (6 bases). Trimming removed 2 bases at V and 1 base at J, with 8 bases between. The CDR3 spans 14 residues. The V gene's germline CDR1 is SEHNR and CDR2 FQNEAQ (reference sequence). CDR3 sequence: CASSLLGQNTEAFF. CDR3 DNA sequence: TGTGCCAGCAGCTTATTGGGACAGAACACTGAAGCTTTCTTT.

The chain recombines TRBV5-6 with TRBJ1-2; TRBD1 matches 7 bases. This CDR3 contains 14 residues. The trim removed 3 bases at V and 4 bases at J, leaving 6 bases unmatched. The germline V gene has CDR1 SGHDT and CDR2 YYEEEE. CDR3 sequence (DNA): TGTGCCAGCAGCTATCTGGGACAGCCCTATGGCTACACCTTC. It specifies CASSYLGQPYGYTF.

V is TRBV4-2 and J is TRBJ2-5; TRBD2 aligns across 8 bases. The CDR3 has 15 residues. The V and J ends lost 1 base and 3 bases, in that order; junction bases with no gene match: 4. Germline-derived CDR1 and CDR2 are LGHNA and YNFKEQ. This CDR3 is CASSQGGTRKETQYF. CDR3 sequence (DNA): TGTGCCAGCAGCCAAGGAGGGACTAGGAAAGAGACCCAGTACTTC.

The gene calls are TRBV5-1 and TRBJ1-1; D is perhaps TRBD1 (6 bases). Germline values: CDR1 SGHRS, CDR2 YFSETQ. The CDR3 is 14 residues long. Trimming shortened V by 3 bases and J by 1 base, and 10 bases separated the two germline ends. The chain's CDR3 is CASSWDTSNTEAFF. CDR3 nucleotides: TGCGCCAGCAGCTGGGACACATCGAACACTGAAGCTTTCTTT.

The V gene is TRBV11-3, the J gene TRBJ2-2, with 8 bases aligning to TRBD1. This CDR3 has 16 residues. Germline lookup yields CDR1 SGHNT and CDR2 YENEEA. The V gene end was trimmed by 1 base and the J gene end by 4 bases; junction bases not matched to a gene: 5. CDR3 nucleotides: TGTGCCAGCAGCTTAGCCCTCACAGGGGGCACCGGGGAGCTGTTTTTT. It yields the protein CASSLALTGGTGELFF.

V gene TRBV25-1 combines with J gene TRBJ2-7, with 8 bases that match TRBD1. The germline V gene has CDR1 MGHDK and CDR2 SYGVNS. V lost 10 bases to trimming and J lost 0 bases; unmatched junction nucleotides: 2. This CDR3 has 12 residues. This CDR3 reads CATGQGSYEQYF. DNA for the CDR3: TGTGCCACCGGACAGGGCTCCTACGAGCAGTACTTC.